This record looks at one TCR beta chain sequence and its context. Its antigen is unidentified. The germline gives CDR1 SGHKS, CDR2 YYEKEE (reference sequence). The trim removed 2 bases at V and 1 base at J, leaving 6 bases unmatched. The CDR3 loop spans 15 amino acids. Source study methods: Previously reported viral-epitope specificity per VDJdb covered around 1.6% of 150,000 to 200,000 unique clonotypes. Assay: immunoSEQ multiplex PCR; the TCRdb copy retains only in-frame clones and omits some. Clonal size and the V and J genes are those of that table, whereas D and trimming came from the DNA. The table shows around 6,600 clones, with approximately 82% occurring only once. This sample is part of a study of hypomethylating agent response in myelodysplastic syndrome. Study conclusions and caveats: More novel clonotypes appeared in responders; more contracted clonotypes appeared in non-responders after treatment.

This chain joins TRBV5-5 and TRBJ2-7; 7 bases are a match to TRBD2. This TCR was recovered from a human donor with myelodysplastic syndrome. Sequences were derived from bone marrow, sampled before or after starting hypomethylating agent treatment for myelodysplastic syndrome (not recorded which). This CDR3 reads CASSFGGGPSYEQYF. The CDR3, as DNA: TGTGCCAGCAGCTTCGGGGGAGGGCCTTCCTACGAGCAGTACTTC. Full variable domain (remainder filled in from reference TRBV5-5 and TRBJ2-7): DAGVTQSPTHLIKTRGQQVTLRCSPISGHKSVSWYQQVLGQGPQFIFQYYEKEERGRGNFPDRFSARQFPNYSSELNVNALLLGDSALYLCASSFGGGPSYEQYFGPGTRLTVT.